The clone carrying this TCR beta chain has more than one count but fewer than ten. Its antigen is unknown. The data derive from a study of T cells after yellow fever vaccination. Points from the study as a whole: After the booster, roughly 96% of CD4 and roughly nine tenths of CD8 primary-response clones were re-detected.

The trim removed 5 bases at V and 5 bases at J, leaving 5 bases unmatched. Germline V gene data show CDR1 as MDHEN and CDR2 as SYDVKM. This CDR3 has 13 residues. For TCR, cDNA came from 5'RACE template switching, which added a universal primer site and UMIs. Via MiXCR, TCRdb re-called the 5' RACE reads, giving one row per CDR3 protein. The table has roughly 340,000 distinct CDR3 sequences, approximately 4% seen once. Sequenced material: PBMCs, taken 5 days after the yellow fever booster vaccination. The receptor comes from a man aged 18-30 years who received the YFV17D yellow fever vaccine. The chain has TRBV28 and TRBJ2-5; 7 nucleotides align to TRBD1. The CDR3 region has the DNA TGTGCCAGCAGTGTAGGGGGCTTGGAGACCCAGTACTTC. Protein: CASSVGGLETQYF. Combining the CDR3 with reference TRBV28 and TRBJ2-5 gives the whole variable domain DVKVTQSSRYLVKRTGEKVFLECVQDMDHENMFWYRQDPGLGLRLIYFSYDVKMKEKGDIPEGYSVSREKKERFSLILESASTNQTSMYLCASSVGGLETQYFGPGTRLLVL.